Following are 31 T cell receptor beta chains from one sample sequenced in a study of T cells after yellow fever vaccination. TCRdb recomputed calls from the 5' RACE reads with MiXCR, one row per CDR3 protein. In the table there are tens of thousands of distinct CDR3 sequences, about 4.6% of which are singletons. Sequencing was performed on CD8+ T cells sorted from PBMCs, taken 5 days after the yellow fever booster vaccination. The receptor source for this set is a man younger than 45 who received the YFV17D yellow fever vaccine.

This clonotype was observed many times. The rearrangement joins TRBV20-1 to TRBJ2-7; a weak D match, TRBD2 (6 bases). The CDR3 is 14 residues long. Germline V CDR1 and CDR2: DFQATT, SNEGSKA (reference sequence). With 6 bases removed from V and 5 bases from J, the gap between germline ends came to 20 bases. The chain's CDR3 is CSAKDPGRVHEQYF. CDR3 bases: TGCAGTGCCAAAGACCCCGGGAGAGTTCACGAGCAGTACTTC.

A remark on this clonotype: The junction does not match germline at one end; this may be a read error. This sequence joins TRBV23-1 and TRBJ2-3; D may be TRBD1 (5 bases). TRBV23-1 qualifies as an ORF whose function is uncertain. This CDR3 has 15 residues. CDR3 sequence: CASSQSFGHSSPRDF. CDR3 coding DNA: TGCGCCAGCAGTCAATCGTTCGGCCATAGTTCCCCCAGGGATTTT.

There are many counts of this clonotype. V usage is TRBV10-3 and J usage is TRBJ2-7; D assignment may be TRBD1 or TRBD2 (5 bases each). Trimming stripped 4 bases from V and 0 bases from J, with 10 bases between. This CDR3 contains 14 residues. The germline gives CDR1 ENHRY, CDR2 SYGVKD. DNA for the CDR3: TGTGCCATCAGTGGTGAGGGACCCTCCTACGAGCAGTACTTC. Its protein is CAISGEGPSYEQYF.

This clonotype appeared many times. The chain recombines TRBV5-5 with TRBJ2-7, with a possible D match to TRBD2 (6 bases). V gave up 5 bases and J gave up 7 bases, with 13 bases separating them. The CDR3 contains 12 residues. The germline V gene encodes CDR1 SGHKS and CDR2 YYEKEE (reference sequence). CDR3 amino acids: CASSAVGGEQYF. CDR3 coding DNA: TGTGCCAGCAGTGCGGTTGGGGGGGAGCAGTACTTC.

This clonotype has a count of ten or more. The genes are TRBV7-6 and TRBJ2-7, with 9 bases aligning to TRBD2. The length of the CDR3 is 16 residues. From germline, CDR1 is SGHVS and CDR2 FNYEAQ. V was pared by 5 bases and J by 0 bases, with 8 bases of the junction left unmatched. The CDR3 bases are TGTGCCAGCAGCCCGGGTTCACTAGCGGGCTCCTACGAGCAGTACTTC. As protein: CASSPGSLAGSYEQYF.

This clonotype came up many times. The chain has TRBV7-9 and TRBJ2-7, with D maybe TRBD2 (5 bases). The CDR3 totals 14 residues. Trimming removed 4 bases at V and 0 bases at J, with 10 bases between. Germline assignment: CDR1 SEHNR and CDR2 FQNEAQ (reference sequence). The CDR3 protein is CASSSPSSSYEQYF. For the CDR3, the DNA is TGTGCCAGCAGCTCCCCTAGCAGCTCCTACGAGCAGTACTTC. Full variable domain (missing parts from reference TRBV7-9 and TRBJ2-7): DTGVSQNPRHKITKRGQNVTFRCDPISEHNRLYWYRQTLGQGPEFLTYFQNEAQLEKSRLLSDRFSAERPKGSFSTLEIQRTEQGDSAMYLCASSSPSSSYEQYFGPGTRLTVT.

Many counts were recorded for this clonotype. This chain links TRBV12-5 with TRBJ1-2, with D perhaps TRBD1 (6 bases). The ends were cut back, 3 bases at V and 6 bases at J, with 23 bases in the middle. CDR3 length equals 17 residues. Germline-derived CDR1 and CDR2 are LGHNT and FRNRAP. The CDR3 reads CASGFLTSVGGLDGYTF. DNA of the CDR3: TGTGCTAGTGGTTTTTTGACTAGTGTTGGGGGGCTGGATGGCTACACCTTC.

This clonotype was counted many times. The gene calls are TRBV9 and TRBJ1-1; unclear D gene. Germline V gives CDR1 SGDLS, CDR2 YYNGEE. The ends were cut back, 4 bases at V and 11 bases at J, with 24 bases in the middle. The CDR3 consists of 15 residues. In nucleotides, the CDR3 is TGTGCCAGCAGCAACCAACAGAGCGCCGGACTCGAGGCTTTCTTT. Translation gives CASSNQQSAGLEAFF.

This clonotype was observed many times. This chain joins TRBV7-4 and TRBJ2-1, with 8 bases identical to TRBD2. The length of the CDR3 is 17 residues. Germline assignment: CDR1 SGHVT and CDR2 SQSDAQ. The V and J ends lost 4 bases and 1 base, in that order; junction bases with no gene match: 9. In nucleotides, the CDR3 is TGTGCCAGCAGCTCCCGTGGGAGCGGGAGTTCCTACAATGAGCAGTTCTTC. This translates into CASSSRGSGSSYNEQFF.

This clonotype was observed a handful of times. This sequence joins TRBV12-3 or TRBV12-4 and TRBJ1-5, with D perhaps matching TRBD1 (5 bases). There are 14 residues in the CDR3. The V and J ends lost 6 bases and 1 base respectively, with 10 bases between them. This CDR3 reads CASSPGTSNQPQHF. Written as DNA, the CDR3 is TGTGCCAGCAGCCCCGGGACCAGCAATCAGCCCCAGCATTTT.

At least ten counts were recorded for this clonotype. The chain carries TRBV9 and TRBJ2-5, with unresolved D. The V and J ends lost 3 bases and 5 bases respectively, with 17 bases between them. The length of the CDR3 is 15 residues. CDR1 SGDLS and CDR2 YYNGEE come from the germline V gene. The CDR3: CASSGYDSRGETQYF. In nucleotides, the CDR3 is TGTGCCAGCAGCGGATACGACTCCCGTGGGGAGACCCAGTACTTC.

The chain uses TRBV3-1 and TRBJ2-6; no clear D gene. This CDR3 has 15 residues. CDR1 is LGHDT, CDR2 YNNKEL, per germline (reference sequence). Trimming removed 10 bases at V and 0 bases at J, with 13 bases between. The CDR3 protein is CATCQVLSGANVLTF. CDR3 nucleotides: TGTGCCACCTGCCAAGTTCTCTCTGGGGCCAACGTCCTGACTTTC.

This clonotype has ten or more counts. The CDR3 loop is CASSFRGDNEQFF. For the CDR3, the DNA is TGTGCCAGCAGTTTCAGGGGGGACAATGAGCAGTTCTTC. The chain uses TRBV6-5 and TRBJ2-1, with a possible D match to TRBD1 (7 bases). V dropped 4 bases and J dropped 5 bases, with 9 bases sitting between them. This CDR3 region has 13 residues. The germline V gene has CDR1 MNHEY and CDR2 SVGAGI.

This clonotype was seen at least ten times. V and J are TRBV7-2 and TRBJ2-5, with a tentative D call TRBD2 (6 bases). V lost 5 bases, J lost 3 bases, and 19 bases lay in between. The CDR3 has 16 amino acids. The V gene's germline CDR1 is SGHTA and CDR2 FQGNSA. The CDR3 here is CASSPRGGPPEETQYF. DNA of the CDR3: TGTGCCAGCAGCCCCCGTGGAGGGCCCCCCGAAGAGACCCAGTACTTC.

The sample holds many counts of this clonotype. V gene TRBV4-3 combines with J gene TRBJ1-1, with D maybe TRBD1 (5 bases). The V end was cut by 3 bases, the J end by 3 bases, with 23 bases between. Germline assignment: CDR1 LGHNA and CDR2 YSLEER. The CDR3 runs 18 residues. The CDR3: CASSQDDVRDPGDTEAFF. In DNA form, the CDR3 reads TGCGCCAGCAGCCAGGACGATGTAAGGGACCCTGGGGACACTGAAGCTTTCTTT.

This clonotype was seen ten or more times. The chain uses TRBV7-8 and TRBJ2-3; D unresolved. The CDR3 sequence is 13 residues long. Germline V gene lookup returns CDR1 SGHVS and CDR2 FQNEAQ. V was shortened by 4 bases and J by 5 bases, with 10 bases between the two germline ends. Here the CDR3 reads CASSSPSEDTQYF. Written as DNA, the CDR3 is TGTGCCAGCAGCTCCCCCTCTGAAGATACGCAGTATTTT.

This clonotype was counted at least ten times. The CDR3 region is CSARGGNVITDTQYF. Written as DNA, the CDR3 is TGCAGTGCTAGAGGGGGAAACGTGATCACAGATACGCAGTATTTT. The V and J genes are TRBV20-1 and TRBJ2-3, with D unresolved. The CDR3 covers 15 residues. Trimming cost V 1 base and J 2 bases, with 13 bases left between them. Germline V gene data show CDR1 as DFQATT and CDR2 as SNEGSKA (reference sequence).

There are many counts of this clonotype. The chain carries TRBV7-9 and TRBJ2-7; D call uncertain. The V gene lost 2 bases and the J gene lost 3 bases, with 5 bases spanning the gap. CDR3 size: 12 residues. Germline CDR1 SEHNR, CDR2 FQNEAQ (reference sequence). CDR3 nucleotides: TGTGCCAGCAGCTTACGCAGCTACGAGCAGTACTTC. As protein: CASSLRSYEQYF. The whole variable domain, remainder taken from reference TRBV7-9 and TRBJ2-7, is DTGVSQNPRHKITKRGQNVTFRCDPISEHNRLYWYRQTLGQGPEFLTYFQNEAQLEKSRLLSDRFSAERPKGSFSTLEIQRTEQGDSAMYLCASSLRSYEQYFGPGTRLTVT.

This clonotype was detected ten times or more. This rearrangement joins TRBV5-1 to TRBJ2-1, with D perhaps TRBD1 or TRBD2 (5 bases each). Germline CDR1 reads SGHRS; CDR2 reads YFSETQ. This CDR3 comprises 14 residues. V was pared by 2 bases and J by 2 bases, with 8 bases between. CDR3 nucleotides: TGCGCCAGCAGCTTATCGGGACCCTACAATGAGCAGTTCTTC. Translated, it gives CASSLSGPYNEQFF.

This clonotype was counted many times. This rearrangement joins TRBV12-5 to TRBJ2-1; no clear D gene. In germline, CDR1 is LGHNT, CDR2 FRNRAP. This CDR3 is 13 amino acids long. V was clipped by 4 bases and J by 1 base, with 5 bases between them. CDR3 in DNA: TGTGCTAGTGGTTCGGAATCCTACAATGAGCAGTTCTTC. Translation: CASGSESYNEQFF. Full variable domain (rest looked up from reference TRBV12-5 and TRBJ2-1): DARVTQTPRHKVTEMGQEVTMRCQPILGHNTVFWYRQTMMQGLELLAYFRNRAPLDDSGMPKDRFSAEMPDATLATLKIQPSEPRDSAVYFCASGSESYNEQFFGPGTRLTVL.

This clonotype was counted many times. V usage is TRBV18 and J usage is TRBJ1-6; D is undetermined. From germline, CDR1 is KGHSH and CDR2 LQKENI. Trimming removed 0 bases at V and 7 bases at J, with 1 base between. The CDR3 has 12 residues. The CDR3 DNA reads TGTGCCAGCTCACCACCCAATTCACCCCTCCACTTT. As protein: CASSPPNSPLHF.

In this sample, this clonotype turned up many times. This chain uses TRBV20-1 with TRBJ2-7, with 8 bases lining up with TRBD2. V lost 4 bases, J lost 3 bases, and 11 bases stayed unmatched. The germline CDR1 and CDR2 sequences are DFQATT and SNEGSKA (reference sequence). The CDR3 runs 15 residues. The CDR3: CSAISGNGPFYEQYF. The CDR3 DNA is TGCAGTGCTATTAGCGGGAACGGGCCGTTCTACGAGCAGTACTTC.

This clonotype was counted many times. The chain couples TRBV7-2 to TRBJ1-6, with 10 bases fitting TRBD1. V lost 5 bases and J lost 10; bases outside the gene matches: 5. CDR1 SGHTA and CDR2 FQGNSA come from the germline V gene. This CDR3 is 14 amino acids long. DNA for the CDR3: TGTGCCAGCAGCGGCACGGGACAGGGGTCACCCCTCCACTTT. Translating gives CASSGTGQGSPLHF.

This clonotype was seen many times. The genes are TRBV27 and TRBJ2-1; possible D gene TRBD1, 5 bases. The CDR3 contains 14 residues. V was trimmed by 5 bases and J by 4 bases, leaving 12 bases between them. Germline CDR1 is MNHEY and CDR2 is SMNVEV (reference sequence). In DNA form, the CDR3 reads TGTGCCAGCAGTCAGGGTAGTACATACAATGAGCAGTTCTTC. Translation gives CASSQGSTYNEQFF.

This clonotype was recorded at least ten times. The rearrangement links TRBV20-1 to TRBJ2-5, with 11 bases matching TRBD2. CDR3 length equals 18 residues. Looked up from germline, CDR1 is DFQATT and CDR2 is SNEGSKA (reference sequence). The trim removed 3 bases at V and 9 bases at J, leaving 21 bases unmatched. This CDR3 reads CSASALEAGTSGFWAQYF. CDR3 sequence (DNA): TGCAGTGCTAGTGCCTTAGAGGCCGGGACTAGCGGATTTTGGGCCCAGTACTTC.

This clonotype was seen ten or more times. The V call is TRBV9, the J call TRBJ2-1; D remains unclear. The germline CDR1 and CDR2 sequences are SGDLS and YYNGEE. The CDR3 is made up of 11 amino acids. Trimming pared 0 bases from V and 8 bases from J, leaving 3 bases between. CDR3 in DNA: TGTGCCAGCAGCGTAGCTGATGAGCAGTTCTTC. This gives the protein CASSVADEQFF.

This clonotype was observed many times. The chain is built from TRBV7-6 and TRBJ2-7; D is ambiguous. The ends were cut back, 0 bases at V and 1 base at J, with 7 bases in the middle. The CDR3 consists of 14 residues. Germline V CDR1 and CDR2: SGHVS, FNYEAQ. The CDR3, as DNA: TGTGCCAGCAGCTTAGCGTTGGATTCCTACGAGCAGTACTTC. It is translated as CASSLALDSYEQYF.

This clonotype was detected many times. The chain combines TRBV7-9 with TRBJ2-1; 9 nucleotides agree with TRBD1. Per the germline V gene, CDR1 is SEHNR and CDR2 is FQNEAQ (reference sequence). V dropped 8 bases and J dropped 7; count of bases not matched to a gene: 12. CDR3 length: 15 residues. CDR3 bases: TGTGCCAGCGCTTTACAGGGGGCGAATAGGAATGAGCAGTTCTTC. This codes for CASALQGANRNEQFF.

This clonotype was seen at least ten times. The CDR3 loop reads CASSQGTEQFF. The CDR3 DNA reads as TGTGCCAGCAGCCAAGGGACAGAGCAGTTCTTC. The chain employs TRBV4-2 and TRBJ2-1, with a weak D call TRBD1 (5 bases). Trimming stripped 1 base from V and 10 bases from J, with 5 bases between. From germline, CDR1 is LGHNA and CDR2 YNFKEQ. The CDR3 consists of 11 residues.

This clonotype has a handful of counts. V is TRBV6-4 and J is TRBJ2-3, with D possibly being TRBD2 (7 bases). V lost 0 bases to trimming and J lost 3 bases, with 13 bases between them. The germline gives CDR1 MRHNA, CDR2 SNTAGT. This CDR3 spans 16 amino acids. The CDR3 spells CASSDSTGGATDTQYF. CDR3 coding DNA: TGTGCCAGCAGTGACTCGACTGGGGGGGCGACAGATACGCAGTATTTT.

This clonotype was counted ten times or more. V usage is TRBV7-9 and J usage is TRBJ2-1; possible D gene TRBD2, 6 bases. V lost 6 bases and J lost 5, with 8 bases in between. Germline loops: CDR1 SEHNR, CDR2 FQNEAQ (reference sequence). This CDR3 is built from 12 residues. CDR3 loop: CASRSGHNEQFF. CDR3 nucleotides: TGTGCCAGCAGGAGCGGGCACAATGAGCAGTTCTTC.